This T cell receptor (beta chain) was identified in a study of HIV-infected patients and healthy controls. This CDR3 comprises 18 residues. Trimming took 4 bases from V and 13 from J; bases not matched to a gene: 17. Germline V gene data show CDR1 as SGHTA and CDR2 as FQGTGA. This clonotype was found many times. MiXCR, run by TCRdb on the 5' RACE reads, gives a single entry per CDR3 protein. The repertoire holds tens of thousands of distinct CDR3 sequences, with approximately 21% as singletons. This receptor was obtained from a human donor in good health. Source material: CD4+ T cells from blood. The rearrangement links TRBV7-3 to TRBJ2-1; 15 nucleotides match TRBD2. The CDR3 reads CASSYQTGLAGGPSLQFF. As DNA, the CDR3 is TGTGCCAGCAGCTACCAGACCGGACTAGCGGGAGGGCCTTCTCTTCAGTTCTTC.